Below, 9 T cell receptor beta chains from the same sample are listed, as sequenced in a study of blood T cell repertoires in COVID-19. Assay used: immunoSEQ multiplex PCR; TCRdb lists only in-frame clones, some missing. This table holds around 130,000 clones, 88% found once. Sequenced material: peripheral blood. The receptor source for this set is a human donor with COVID-19, enrolled during active disease. The donor label of this sample is uncertain.

The chain combines TRBV28 with TRBJ1-4; tentatively, D is TRBD1 (6 bases). With 6 bases removed from V and 8 bases from J, the gap between germline ends came to 16 bases. CDR3 length: 14 residues. The germline gives CDR1 MDHEN, CDR2 SYDVKM. In DNA form, the CDR3 reads TGTGCCAGCAGACAGGGCTCGGAGCAAGAAAAACTGTTTTTT. It yields the protein CASRQGSEQEKLFF. The whole variable domain, filled in from reference TRBV28 and TRBJ1-4, reads DVKVTQSSRYLVKRTGEKVFLECVQDMDHENMFWYRQDPGLGLRLIYFSYDVKMKEKGDIPEGYSVSREKKERFSLILESASTNQTSMYLCASRQGSEQEKLFFGSGTQLSVL.

The rearrangement joins TRBV7-9 to TRBJ1-4, with 10 bases lining up with TRBD1. V shed 5 bases, J shed 4 bases, and the junction held 4 bases outside the gene matches. Germline values: CDR1 SEHNR, CDR2 FQNEAQ (reference sequence). CDR3 length: 15 residues. In DNA form, the CDR3 reads TGTGCCAGCAGCCACCGGGACAGGGGTAATGAAAAACTGTTTTTT. Residues: CASSHRDRGNEKLFF.

The chain recombines TRBV21-1 with TRBJ1-5; TRBD1, as called in the table, went unchecked against the DNA. TRBV21-1 is marked as a pseudogene. The CDR3 runs to 14 residues. The CDR3 region is CARFDSAPNQPQHF. The CDR3 DNA reads as TGTGCCAGGTTCGACAGCGCCCCAAATCAGCCCCAGCATTTT.

The V and J genes are TRBV19 and TRBJ2-6; TRBD1 might be the D (5 bases). Trimming pared 8 bases from V and 0 bases from J, leaving 17 bases between. CDR3 length: 17 residues. Germline V gene sequence: CDR1 LNHDA, CDR2 SQIVND (reference sequence). The CDR3 DNA sequence: TGTGCCAGTTCTCACCGCAGGGCGCACTCTGGGGCCAACGTCCTGACTTTC. This translates into CASSHRRAHSGANVLTF.

This chain links TRBV2 with TRBJ1-2; D not certain. Germline V gene data show CDR1 as SNHLY and CDR2 as FYNNEI. The length of the CDR3 is 12 residues. CDR3 loop: CAGGGTPRGYTF. The CDR3 coding sequence is TGTGCAGGAGGCGGCACCCCTAGGGGCTACACCTTC.

The chain recombines TRBV29-1 with TRBJ2-2, with D uncertain. CDR1 and CDR2 from the germline V gene are SQVTM and ANQGSEA. V was clipped by 2 bases and J by 0 bases, with 4 bases between them. The CDR3 runs to 13 residues. CDR3 in amino acids: CSVERANTGELFF. In DNA, the CDR3 is TGCAGCGTTGAACGAGCGAACACCGGGGAGCTGTTTTTT.

The chain recombines TRBV11-2 with TRBJ2-5; D is undetermined. CDR3 length: 12 residues. The germline V gene encodes CDR1 SGHAT and CDR2 FQNNGV. The V and J ends lost 1 base and 4 bases respectively, with 4 bases between them. The CDR3 DNA follows: TGTGCCAGCAGCTTAGCGGGAGAGACCCAGTACTTC. It codes for CASSLAGETQYF.

The rearrangement joins TRBV4-1 to TRBJ1-5; possibly TRBD1 for D (5 bases). Germline CDR1 MGHRA, CDR2 YSYEKL. This CDR3 is built from 18 residues. V lost 0 bases and J 0 bases, leaving 15 bases between the germline ends. The chain's CDR3 is CASSQDWQGMYSNQPQHF. The CDR3 DNA reads as TGCGCCAGCAGCCAAGATTGGCAGGGAATGTATAGCAATCAGCCCCAGCATTTT.

The chain has TRBV29-1 and TRBJ2-7, with 7 positions matching TRBD2. CDR3 length equals 14 residues. Germline-derived CDR1 and CDR2 are SQVTM and ANQGSEA. With V trimmed by 6 bases and J by 0 bases, 8 bases remained unmatched. CDR3 loop: CSVGRGSTSYEQYF. DNA of the CDR3: TGCAGCGTGGGGAGGGGCAGTACCTCCTACGAGCAGTACTTC.